This T cell receptor (beta chain) was captured in a study of T cells expressing NK-cell markers. In the study overall: Most of the eight sequenced donors tested HCMV-seropositive; one tested seronegative.

Germline V gene data show CDR1 as SGHDT and CDR2 as YYEEEE. The CDR3 covers 16 residues. TCRdb re-called the 5' RACE reads, yielding one record per CDR3 amino acid sequence without DNA. The sample table includes roughly 390,000 distinct CDR3 sequences. The J gene is TRBJ1-6, the V gene TRBV5-6; TCRdb outputs TRBD1, but without DNA this stays unchecked. The sequence derives from a woman between 45 and 60 years old in good health. The source material was blood T cells: a sorted CD56 or NKG2C T cell subset, CD4+ or CD8+ T cells, or bulk PBMC T cells (not recorded which). CDR3 sequence: CASSLGTGDDTSPLHF.